This is a list of T cell receptor beta chains from one sample in a study of cytomegalovirus exposure and HLA in healthy donors. Assay: immunoSEQ multiplex PCR; the TCRdb copy retains only in-frame clones and omits some. Here the sample table reports 90,000 to 130,000 clones. Sequencing was carried out using PBMCs. Source of these receptors: a man aged 30-40 years in good health and CMV-seronegative. Each CDR3 is given with its conserved first and last residue. D genes are given only for firm matches.

v_call: TRBV25-1
d_call: NA
j_call: TRBJ2-1
cdr3_aa: CASAWAGTRNEQFF
cdr3_nt: TGTGCCAGCGCGTGGGCGGGGACTCGGAATGAGCAGTTCTTC

v_call: TRBV18
d_call: NA
j_call: TRBJ1-5
cdr3_aa: CASSPGLTRVQPQHF
cdr3_nt: TGTGCCAGCTCACCAGGCCTGACCCGGGTTCAGCCCCAGCATTTT

v_call: TRBV7-2
d_call: TRBD1
j_call: TRBJ2-4
cdr3_aa: CASSPRQGEGIQYF
cdr3_nt: TGTGCCAGCAGCCCCAGACAGGGCGAGGGCATTCAGTACTTC

v_call: TRBV7-6
d_call: NA
j_call: TRBJ1-4
cdr3_aa: CASSLAVEATNEKLFF
cdr3_nt: TGTGCCAGCAGCTTAGCGGTCGAGGCAACTAATGAAAAACTGTTTTTT

v_call: TRBV27
d_call: NA
j_call: TRBJ2-7
cdr3_aa: CASSTYTGYEQYF
cdr3_nt: TGTGCCAGCAGTACCTACACGGGCTACGAGCAGTACTTC

v_call: TRBV6-5
d_call: TRBD2
j_call: TRBJ2-2
cdr3_aa: CASSRGGQVSGELFF
cdr3_nt: TGTGCCAGCAGCCGGGGGGGGCAGGTGTCCGGGGAGCTGTTTTTT

v_call: TRBV15
d_call: NA
j_call: TRBJ2-7
cdr3_aa: CATSRDRGFSYEQYF
cdr3_nt: TGTGCCACCAGCAGAGATCGAGGATTCTCCTACGAGCAGTACTTC

v_call: TRBV15
d_call: TRBD1
j_call: TRBJ1-3
cdr3_aa: CATSEGTGGRNTIYF
cdr3_nt: TGTGCCACCAGCGAGGGGACAGGGGGTCGAAACACCATATATTTT

v_call: TRBV7-3
d_call: TRBD1
j_call: TRBJ2-5
cdr3_aa: CASSPGGSETQYF
cdr3_nt: TGTGCCAGCAGCCCAGGGGGTTCGGAGACCCAGTACTTC

v_call: TRBV18
d_call: NA
j_call: TRBJ2-7
cdr3_aa: CASSLNRYYEQYF
cdr3_nt: TGTGCCAGCTCACTAAACAGGTACTACGAGCAGTACTTC

v_call: TRBV10-3
d_call: TRBD2
j_call: TRBJ2-7
cdr3_aa: CATVDLAGRTPTTYEQYF
cdr3_nt: TGTGCCACCGTCGACCTAGCGGGTAGAACGCCCACAACCTACGAGCAGTACTTC

v_call: TRBV7-6
d_call: NA
j_call: TRBJ1-3
cdr3_aa: CASSLESGLTSGNTIYF
cdr3_nt: TGTGCCAGCAGCTTAGAGTCAGGACTCACCTCGGGAAACACCATATATTTT

v_call: TRBV5-6
d_call: TRBD1
j_call: TRBJ1-2
cdr3_aa: CASSPGTGAYGYTF
cdr3_nt: TGTGCCAGCAGCCCCGGGACAGGGGCCTATGGCTACACCTTC

v_call: TRBV5-4
d_call: TRBD1
j_call: TRBJ1-5
cdr3_aa: CASSPDRGNQPQHF
cdr3_nt: TGTGCCAGCAGCCCGGACAGGGGCAATCAGCCCCAGCATTTT

v_call: TRBV28
d_call: NA
j_call: TRBJ1-1
cdr3_aa: CASSHARERTFF
cdr3_nt: TGTGCCAGCAGTCACGCCCGGGAAAGAACTTTCTTT

v_call: TRBV7-2
d_call: TRBD1
j_call: TRBJ1-1
cdr3_aa: CASSSTGRTEAFF
cdr3_nt: TGTGCCAGCAGCTCGACAGGGAGGACTGAAGCTTTCTTT

v_call: TRBV2
d_call: NA
j_call: TRBJ1-5
cdr3_aa: CASSERQLNQPQHF
cdr3_nt: TGTGCCAGCAGTGAGCGACAGCTTAATCAGCCCCAGCATTTT

v_call: TRBV12-5
d_call: NA
j_call: TRBJ2-5
cdr3_aa: CASGLGQLQETQYF
cdr3_nt: TGTGCTAGTGGTTTGGGACAGCTCCAAGAGACCCAGTACTTC

v_call: TRBV6-1
d_call: TRBD1
j_call: TRBJ1-4
cdr3_aa: CASVHRGNEKLFF
cdr3_nt: TGTGCCAGCGTTCACAGGGGAAATGAAAAACTGTTTTTT

v_call: TRBV12-5
d_call: NA
j_call: TRBJ1-1
cdr3_aa: CASGPPRGWGTEAFF
cdr3_nt: TGTGCTAGTGGCCCACCTCGGGGTTGGGGCACTGAAGCTTTCTTT

v_call: TRBV2
d_call: NA
j_call: TRBJ2-7
cdr3_aa: CASRDLGQLGYEQYF
cdr3_nt: TGTGCCAGCAGAGACCTCGGACAGTTAGGCTACGAGCAGTACTTC

v_call: TRBV19
d_call: TRBD1
j_call: TRBJ1-6
cdr3_aa: CASSIGAGGQSPLHF
cdr3_nt: TGTGCCAGTAGTATAGGTGCAGGGGGCCAGTCACCCCTCCACTTT

v_call: TRBV14
d_call: NA
j_call: TRBJ1-5
cdr3_aa: CASSQDPEDSNQPQHF
cdr3_nt: TGTGCCAGCAGCCAAGACCCAGAGGATAGCAATCAGCCCCAGCATTTT

v_call: TRBV6-6
d_call: NA
j_call: TRBJ1-5
cdr3_aa: CASSAAVGQSNQPQHF
cdr3_nt: TGTGCCAGCAGCGCCGCGGTTGGACAGAGTAATCAGCCCCAGCATTTT

v_call: TRBV28
d_call: TRBD1
j_call: TRBJ2-7
cdr3_aa: CAISGQGFYEQYF
cdr3_nt: TGTGCCATCTCGGGACAGGGATTCTACGAGCAGTACTTC

v_call: TRBV7-9
d_call: TRBD2
j_call: TRBJ2-4
cdr3_aa: CASSLLGGAKNIQYF
cdr3_nt: TGTGCCAGCAGCTTATTGGGGGGGGCCAAAAACATTCAGTACTTC

v_call: TRBV9
d_call: NA
j_call: TRBJ1-1
cdr3_aa: CASSLRPRATEAFF
cdr3_nt: TGTGCCAGCAGCCTCCGCCCCAGGGCTACTGAAGCTTTCTTT

v_call: TRBV6-5
d_call: NA
j_call: TRBJ2-7
cdr3_aa: CASSARQDYYEQYF
cdr3_nt: TGTGCCAGCAGTGCCCGTCAGGACTACTACGAGCAGTACTTC

v_call: TRBV6-1
d_call: NA
j_call: TRBJ1-5
cdr3_aa: CASSERRQPGNQPQHF
cdr3_nt: TGTGCCAGCAGTGAAAGGAGGCAGCCGGGGAATCAGCCCCAGCATTTT

v_call: TRBV5-6
d_call: NA
j_call: TRBJ1-1
cdr3_aa: CASSRDNSEAFF
cdr3_nt: TGTGCCAGCAGCCGGGACAACTCTGAAGCTTTCTTT

v_call: TRBV7-2
d_call: TRBD2
j_call: TRBJ2-1
cdr3_aa: CASTRRRGTPNEQFF
cdr3_nt: TGTGCCAGCACCCGTAGGCGGGGGACTCCCAATGAGCAGTTCTTC

v_call: TRBV9
d_call: TRBD2
j_call: TRBJ2-2
cdr3_aa: CASSTRDYPPGELFF
cdr3_nt: TGTGCCAGCAGCACTCGGGACTACCCCCCCGGGGAGCTGTTTTTT

v_call: TRBV2
d_call: NA
j_call: TRBJ1-4
cdr3_aa: CASSLTTSGGEKLFF
cdr3_nt: TGTGCCAGCAGCCTAACGACCAGCGGCGGTGAAAAACTGTTTTTT

v_call: TRBV19
d_call: NA
j_call: TRBJ2-2
cdr3_aa: CASTPRPRQPTGELFF
cdr3_nt: TGTGCCAGTACCCCCCGGCCGAGACAGCCCACCGGGGAGCTGTTTTTT

v_call: TRBV7-2
d_call: TRBD1
j_call: TRBJ2-1
cdr3_aa: CASSKQGANEQFF
cdr3_nt: TGTGCCAGCAGCAAACAGGGGGCTAACGAGCAGTTCTTC

v_call: TRBV27
d_call: TRBD1
j_call: TRBJ1-5
cdr3_aa: CASSLLGQGHQPQHF
cdr3_nt: TGTGCCAGCAGTTTACTTGGACAGGGCCATCAGCCCCAGCATTTT

v_call: TRBV15
d_call: TRBD1
j_call: TRBJ1-1
cdr3_aa: CATSSHPLQGKPEAFF
cdr3_nt: TGTGCCACCAGCTCCCACCCGCTACAGGGGAAGCCTGAAGCTTTCTTT

v_call: TRBV28
d_call: NA
j_call: TRBJ1-5
cdr3_aa: CASSLYQGSDPQHF
cdr3_nt: TGTGCCAGCAGTTTATACCAGGGGTCGGACCCCCAGCATTTT

v_call: TRBV7-9
d_call: TRBD2
j_call: TRBJ2-1
cdr3_aa: CASTIPPRGGRNEQFF
cdr3_nt: TGTGCCAGCACTATCCCCCCTCGGGGGGGGAGGAATGAGCAGTTCTTC

v_call: TRBV5-1
d_call: NA
j_call: TRBJ2-2
cdr3_aa: CASSLQGSRTGELFF
cdr3_nt: TGCGCCAGCAGTCTTCAAGGGAGTCGCACCGGGGAGCTGTTTTTT

v_call: TRBV28
d_call: NA
j_call: TRBJ1-6
cdr3_aa: CASSSPGSPLHF
cdr3_nt: TGTGCCAGCAGTTCCCCAGGTTCACCCCTCCACTTT

v_call: TRBV28
d_call: TRBD1
j_call: TRBJ2-7
cdr3_aa: CASSPQRDSYEQYF
cdr3_nt: TGTGCCAGCAGTCCTCAAAGGGACAGCTACGAGCAGTACTTC

v_call: TRBV11-3
d_call: TRBD1
j_call: TRBJ2-1
cdr3_aa: CASSLDPGQGVGNEQFF
cdr3_nt: TGTGCCAGCAGCTTAGACCCCGGACAGGGAGTGGGCAATGAGCAGTTCTTC

v_call: TRBV5-1
d_call: TRBD1
j_call: TRBJ2-3
cdr3_aa: CASRARTGSTDTQYF
cdr3_nt: TGCGCCAGCAGGGCCCGGACAGGTAGCACAGATACGCAGTATTTT

v_call: TRBV5-1
d_call: NA
j_call: TRBJ1-1
cdr3_aa: CASSLEGTSSFF
cdr3_nt: TGCGCCAGCAGCTTGGAGGGGACTTCATCTTTCTTT

v_call: TRBV11-2
d_call: NA
j_call: TRBJ1-4
cdr3_aa: CASSTLRGANEKLFF
cdr3_nt: TGTGCCAGCAGCACCCTCAGGGGTGCTAATGAAAAACTGTTTTTT

v_call: TRBV7-2
d_call: TRBD2
j_call: TRBJ2-3
cdr3_aa: CASISTSGNTDTQYF
cdr3_nt: TGTGCCAGCATTTCCACTAGCGGGAACACAGATACGCAGTATTTT

v_call: TRBV15
d_call: TRBD2
j_call: TRBJ2-3
cdr3_aa: CATSRDSGLAGNTDTQYF
cdr3_nt: TGTGCCACCAGCAGAGATTCAGGACTAGCGGGGAACACAGATACGCAGTATTTT

v_call: TRBV6-5
d_call: NA
j_call: TRBJ2-7
cdr3_aa: CASSYGQGSEQYF
cdr3_nt: TGTGCCAGCAGTTACGGGCAGGGCTCCGAGCAGTACTTC

v_call: TRBV5-1
d_call: NA
j_call: TRBJ1-1
cdr3_aa: CASSLIGVDTEAFF
cdr3_nt: TGCGCCAGCAGCTTGATAGGGGTTGACACTGAAGCTTTCTTT

v_call: TRBV19
d_call: TRBD2
j_call: TRBJ2-3
cdr3_aa: CASSAELAGATDTQYF
cdr3_nt: TGTGCCAGTAGTGCCGAACTAGCGGGGGCCACAGATACGCAGTATTTT

v_call: TRBV28
d_call: NA
j_call: TRBJ1-1
cdr3_aa: CASSYSGTEAFF
cdr3_nt: TGTGCCAGCAGCTACTCCGGCACTGAAGCTTTCTTT

v_call: TRBV5-6
d_call: TRBD2
j_call: TRBJ2-2
cdr3_aa: CASSLFGGANTGELFF
cdr3_nt: TGTGCCAGCAGCTTATTTGGGGGGGCGAACACCGGGGAGCTGTTTTTT